The 29 T cell receptor beta chains below come from one sample, sequenced in a study of metastatic and nonmetastatic thyroid tumors. From the PCR reads, TCRdb re-called clones with MiXCR. This table has around 12,000 clones, about 12% appearing once. Until they underwent thyroid surgery, no patient had received any treatment. The sequencing input was blood. The receptors were sampled from a female donor with papillary thyroid cancer or a benign thyroid nodule (not recorded which). Some clones in this sample may be carry-over from other donors' samples.

This clone occurred many times. The chain is built from TRBV4-2 and TRBJ1-3, with D possibly being TRBD1 (6 bases). Trimming shortened V by 6 bases and J by 2 bases, and 17 bases separated the two germline ends. The germline CDR1 and CDR2 sequences are LGHNA and YNFKEQ. The CDR3 length is 16 residues. The CDR3 loop reads CASRQMTGGAGNTIYF. Written as DNA, the CDR3 is TGTGCCAGCAGACAAATGACAGGTGGGGCTGGAAACACCATATATTTT.

This clone was recorded a few times. A much larger clone lies one base from this, so it may be a read error. The V call is TRBV5-1, the J call TRBJ2-5, with D perhaps matching TRBD2 (7 bases). CDR1 is SGHRS and CDR2 is YFSETQ in the germline V gene. Trimming removed 7 bases from V and 5 bases from J, with 21 bases in between. The CDR3 spans 15 residues. CDR3 amino acids: CASGQGGGAKETQYF. CDR3 nucleotide sequence: TGCGCCAGCGGCCAAGGTGGGGGGGCCAAGGAGACCCAGTACTTC.

The table lists this clone with many counts. At the DNA level, this CDR3 is encoded by other sequences in the same sample as well. J is TRBJ2-7 and V is TRBV5-1; no firm D call. The CDR3 is 14 residues long. Germline V gene sequence: CDR1 SGHRS, CDR2 YFSETQ. V lost 5 bases, J lost 0 bases, and 12 bases lay in between. In DNA form, the CDR3 reads TGCGCCAGCAGGATCGAGACGGACTCCTACGAGCAGTACTTC. This codes for CASRIETDSYEQYF.

This clone is medium-sized (0.01 to 0.1%) by share. The chain recombines TRBV6-5 with TRBJ1-2; D is unclear. The CDR3 is 14 residues long. From germline, CDR1 is MNHEY and CDR2 SVGAGI. Trimming took off 0 bases at V and 8 bases at J, with 13 bases between the two ends. CDR3 protein: CASSYSSPGRGYTF. The CDR3 region has the DNA TGTGCCAGCAGTTACTCGAGTCCAGGCCGAGGCTACACCTTC.

A note on this clone: A junction end diverges from the germline sequence, so it may reflect a read error. This rearrangement joins TRBV5-1 to TRBJ2-5, with D unresolved. CDR3 length: 15 amino acids. CDR1 is SGHRS and CDR2 is YFSETQ in the germline V gene. The CDR3 coding sequence is TGCGCCAGCACCCCTTTCCCGGGCTCGGGTGAGATCCAGTACTTC. It specifies CASTPFPGSGEIQYF. Looking up the rest from reference TRBV5-1 and TRBJ2-5 gives the full variable domain: KAGVTQTPRYLIKTRGQQVTLSCSPISGHRSVSWYQQTPGQGLQFLFEYFSETQRNKGNFPGRFSGRQFSNSRSEMNVSTLELGDSALYLCASTPFPGSGEIQYFGPGTRLLVL.

Many counts were recorded for this clone. One end of the junction varies from germline; a read error may be responsible. The CDR3 DNA sequence: TGTGCCACCAGCCCACTCTGGACAGGGCCAACTGATGAAAAACTGTTTTTT. Translation: CATSPLWTGPTDEKLFF. This chain joins TRBV15 and TRBJ1-4; 8 bases line up with TRBD1. CDR1 is LNHNV and CDR2 is YYDKDF in the germline V gene (reference sequence). This CDR3 contains 17 residues.

This clone was detected ten times or more. The rearrangement links TRBV7-2 to TRBJ2-7; D unclear. This CDR3 is 12 amino acids long. From germline, CDR1 is SGHTA and CDR2 FQGNSA. V lost 1 base to trimming and J lost 4 bases, with 5 bases between them. The CDR3 sequence: CASSLERYEQYF. CDR3 sequence (DNA): TGTGCCAGCAGCTTAGAGAGGTACGAGCAGTACTTC. Supplemented by reference TRBV7-2 and TRBJ2-7, the full variable domain reads GAGVSQSPSNKVTEKGKDVELRCDPISGHTALYWYRQSLGQGLEFLIYFQGNSAPDKSGLPSDRFSAERTGGSVSTLTIQRTQQEDSAVYLCASSLERYEQYFGPGTRLTVT.

In its sample, this clone was seen many times. J is TRBJ2-5 and V is TRBV19; D is possibly TRBD2 (6 bases). Looked up from germline, CDR1 is LNHDA and CDR2 is SQIVND (reference sequence). Trimming removed 8 bases from V and 5 bases from J, with 18 bases in between. CDR3 length: 14 residues. The CDR3 DNA reads as TGTGCCAGTGGGGGGAGGACGGAACCGGAGACCCAGTACTTC. Residues: CASGGRTEPETQYF.

Many counts were recorded for this clone. V gene TRBV18 combines with J gene TRBJ2-6; the D call may be TRBD1 or TRBD2 (5 bases each). Germline V gene lookup returns CDR1 KGHSH and CDR2 LQKENI. V lost 6 bases and J lost 0, with 12 bases in between. The CDR3 has 16 amino acids. The CDR3 region is CASSRGAGSGANVLTF. The CDR3 DNA reads as TGTGCCAGCTCCCGAGGGGCAGGCTCTGGGGCCAACGTCCTGACTTTC.

This clone was found many times. This same CDR3 is encoded by further DNA sequences in the sample. The chain joins TRBV7-9 to TRBJ2-3; no clear D gene. This CDR3 has 11 residues. The V gene lost 3 bases and the J gene lost 4 bases, with 2 bases spanning the gap. Per germline, CDR1 SEHNR and CDR2 FQNEAQ (reference sequence). In DNA form, the CDR3 reads TGTGCCAGCAGCTTGGCAGATACGCAGTATTTT. This translates into CASSLADTQYF.

Points on this clone: The CDR3 does not end in the conserved phenylalanine or tryptophan, so this is likely a read error. The limits of the CDR3 on the DNA are not certain, so only TCRdb's listed CDR3 is given. V and J are TRBV25-1 and TRBJ1-1. The length of the CDR3 is 14 amino acids, counting both ends. Germline-derived CDR1 and CDR2 are MGHDK and SYGVNS. The chain's CDR3 is CASSVGGKDTEPFL.

This clone was detected only a few times. The CDR3 protein is CSARDLGGRNEQFF. CDR3 DNA: TGCAGTGCTAGAGATCTCGGGGGTCGGAATGAGCAGTTCTTC. The rearrangement links TRBV20-1 to TRBJ2-1; D may be TRBD2 (6 bases). This CDR3 region has 14 residues. Germline-derived CDR1 and CDR2 are DFQATT and SNEGSKA (reference sequence). The V and J ends lost 0 bases and 7 bases respectively, with 13 bases between them.

The sample holds many counts of this clone. The rearrangement joins TRBV3-1 to TRBJ2-5; 8 bases line up with TRBD2. Germline trimming cut 4 bases from V and 0 bases from J; bases unmatched to any gene: 10. The CDR3 runs 17 residues. Per the germline V gene, CDR1 is LGHDT and CDR2 is YNNKEL (reference sequence). The CDR3 coding sequence is TGTGCCAGCAGCCCCCCCCCGACTAGCGATTACCAAGAGACCCAGTACTTC. Protein: CASSPPPTSDYQETQYF.

There are many counts of this clone. This rearrangement joins TRBV28 to TRBJ2-5, with TRBD1 matching over 8 bases. Per the germline V gene, CDR1 is MDHEN and CDR2 is SYDVKM. Trimming at V came to 2 bases and at J to 0 bases, leaving 11 bases not matched to a gene. The CDR3 runs 18 residues. DNA of the CDR3: TGTGCCAGCAGTTTAAGGTCCCCGACAGGGGAGGACCAAGAGACCCAGTACTTC. Its protein is CASSLRSPTGEDQETQYF.

This clone was observed many times. The chain employs TRBV7-8 and TRBJ1-6; D uncertain. This CDR3 contains 16 residues. Trimming removed 1 base at V and 4 bases at J, with 11 bases between. Per germline, CDR1 SGHVS and CDR2 FQNEAQ. In DNA, the CDR3 is TGTGCCAGCAGCTTAGTACTACAGACGTATAATTCACCCCTCCACTTT. Its translation: CASSLVLQTYNSPLHF.

This clone was found many times. The CDR3 sequence is CASSPPEGGDGGELFF. CDR3 sequence (DNA): TGTGCCAGCTCACCCCCCGAGGGGGGCGATGGCGGGGAGCTGTTTTTT. The genes are TRBV18 and TRBJ2-2, with D perhaps given as TRBD1 or TRBD2 (6 bases each). The germline gives CDR1 KGHSH, CDR2 LQKENI. The CDR3 has 16 residues. V shed 3 bases and J shed 7 bases, with 18 bases lying between them.

This clone came up many times. Likely a read error: the CDR3 ends without its conserved phenylalanine or tryptophan. The chain joins TRBV24-1 to TRBJ2-5; 7 bases agree with TRBD1. This CDR3 spans 14 amino acids. The germline V gene encodes CDR1 KGHDR and CDR2 SFDVKD. The V gene end was trimmed by 4 bases and the J gene end by 2 bases; junction bases not matched to a gene: 3. CDR3 bases: TGTGCCACCAGTGACCCGGGACAGCAAGAGACCCAGTACCTC. As protein: CATSDPGQQETQYL.

This sequence joins TRBV2 and TRBJ1-3; no clear D gene. The CDR3 has 15 residues. The germline V and J ends were trimmed by 8 bases and 1 base, with 15 bases remaining between them. Germline-derived CDR1 and CDR2 are SNHLY and FYNNEI. The CDR3 reads CASLYRESSGNTIYF. In DNA, the CDR3 is TGTGCCAGCCTATATAGGGAGTCGTCTGGAAACACCATATATTTT. The whole variable domain, remainder taken from reference TRBV2 and TRBJ1-3, is EPEVTQTPSHQVTQMGQEVILRCVPISNHLYFYWYRQILGQKVEFLVSFYNNEISEKSEIFDDQFSVERPDGSNFTLKIRSTKLEDSAMYFCASLYRESSGNTIYFGEGSWLTVV.

There are a few counts of this clone. The chain recombines TRBV6-1 with TRBJ2-7, with D uncertain. The CDR3 is made up of 12 amino acids. The V end lost 3 bases, the J end lost 3 bases, and 6 bases lay between the germline ends. In germline, CDR1 is MNHNS, CDR2 SASEGT. In DNA, the CDR3 is TGTGCCAGCAGTGATGAGATCTACGAGCAGTACTTC. Protein product: CASSDEIYEQYF.

The chain joins TRBV9 to TRBJ1-2; 8 bases match TRBD1. The germline gives CDR1 SGDLS, CDR2 YYNGEE. This CDR3 is built from 11 residues. The CDR3 bases are TGTGGCAGGGGGCAGGCCTATGGCTACACCTTC. Translating it yields CGRGQAYGYTF.

This clone was counted between two and nine times. The chain employs TRBV6-1 and TRBJ1-3, with D unresolved. This CDR3 contains 17 residues. Trimming took off 7 bases at V and 4 bases at J, with 23 bases between the two ends. Germline CDR1 reads MNHNS; CDR2 reads SASEGT. Written as DNA, the CDR3 is TGTGCCAGCATCCCGGCCCGGGCGCGGGCTTCCGGAAACACCATATATTTT. Its protein product is CASIPARARASGNTIYF.

The genes are TRBV12-3 or TRBV12-4 and TRBJ2-5; 15 positions agree with TRBD2. The CDR3 is 15 residues long. Trimming took 8 bases from V and 2 from J; bases not matched to a gene: 3. CDR3 DNA: TGTGCCAGCGGAGGGACTAGCGGGAGGCAAGAGACCCAGTACTTC. Translated: CASGGTSGRQETQYF.

Comment on this clone: The conserved final phenylalanine or tryptophan is absent from the CDR3, which likely points to a read error. The limits of the CDR3 on the DNA are not certain, so only TCRdb's listed CDR3 is given. The V gene is TRBV20-1, the J gene TRBJ1-2. The CDR3 sequence runs 15 residues, both termini included. Germline loops: CDR1 DFQATT, CDR2 SNEGSKA (reference sequence). CDR3 protein: CSATGHRLAVYGYTS.

There are many counts of this clone. Possible read error: a much larger clone is one base away. The chain joins TRBV6-2 or TRBV6-3 to TRBJ2-1; no firm D call. CDR1 and CDR2 from the germline V gene are MNHEY and SVGEGT. This CDR3 comprises 12 residues. This chain's CDR3 is CVSSYSMNEQFF. The CDR3 DNA reads as TGTGTCAGCAGTTACTCCATGAATGAGCAGTTCTTC.

This clone was observed many times. V usage is TRBV19 and J usage is TRBJ1-1, with D hard to call. Germline assignment: CDR1 LNHDA and CDR2 SQIVND (reference sequence). The CDR3 runs 14 residues. The V and J ends lost 4 bases and 6 bases respectively, with 15 bases between them. CDR3 nucleotide sequence: TGTGCCAGTAGTACCCCCTGGGTAGCGTCTGAAGCTTTCTTT. It codes for CASSTPWVASEAFF. The whole variable domain, filled in from reference TRBV19 and TRBJ1-1, reads DGGITQSPKYLFRKEGQNVTLSCEQNLNHDAMYWYRQDPGQGLRLIYYSQIVNDFQKGDIAEGYSVSREKKESFPLTVTSAQKNPTAFYLCASSTPWVASEAFFGQGTRLTVV.

This clone is deemed medium-sized (0.01 to 0.1%). V gene TRBV28 combines with J gene TRBJ1-2; D remains ambiguous. Looked up from germline, CDR1 is MDHEN and CDR2 is SYDVKM. This CDR3 is 15 amino acids long. V was pared by 6 bases and J by 0 bases, with 14 bases between. CDR3 protein: CASSPLSTSNYGYTF. The CDR3 DNA reads TGTGCCAGCAGCCCACTGAGCACCTCTAACTATGGCTACACCTTC.

This clone has a count of ten or more. This chain joins TRBV20-1 and TRBJ2-2; D remains ambiguous. The CDR3 runs 15 residues. V lost 3 bases and J 2 bases, leaving 13 bases between the germline ends. Germline V CDR1 and CDR2: DFQATT, SNEGSKA (reference sequence). DNA of the CDR3: TGCAGTGCTAGTCGATCAGGAGATAACACCGGGGAGCTGTTTTTT. Residues: CSASRSGDNTGELFF.

Comments on this clone: Possible read error: a much larger clone is one base away. J is TRBJ1-1 and V is TRBV10-3, with no clear D. There are 12 residues in the CDR3. Germline V gene sequence: CDR1 ENHRY, CDR2 SYGVKD. V was clipped by 3 bases and J by 6 bases, with 8 bases between them. The CDR3 DNA reads as TGTGCCATCAGTGAAGTGGATCCTGAAGCTTTCTTT. Translated, it gives CAISEVDPEAFF.

As concerns this clone: A junction end diverges from the germline sequence, so it may reflect a read error. The chain is built from TRBV7-8 and TRBJ1-1; no clear D. The CDR3 extends over 14 amino acids. The germline CDR1 and CDR2 sequences are SGHVS and FQNEAQ. The CDR3 DNA sequence: TGTTCCAGCAGCTCTACAGAGCAGAACACTGAAGCTTTCTTT. It translates to CSSSSTEQNTEAFF.